This T cell receptor beta chain was sequenced during a study of shared clonotypes between healthy human individuals. About the study: Three CD4 naive, three CD4 memory, two CD8 naive and one CD8 memory plate were used per donor. Study results and limitations: A generally larger estimated richness was seen in naive subsets than in memory subsets. Researchers sampled blood only, noting tissue repertoires likely differ. Roughly 5% of naive CD4 clonotypes were common to a few donors.

A note on this clone: Antigen unknown.

Clones were read by immunoSEQ multiplex PCR, and TCRdb kept only the in-frame ones, dropping some. The table shows roughly 1.5 million clones, with under 99% occurring only once. Germline V gene lookup returns CDR1 SGDLS and CDR2 YYNGEE. With V trimmed by 3 bases and J by 4 bases, 7 bases remained unmatched. The CDR3 is 15 residues long. The specimen sequenced was naive CD4+ T cells sorted from blood. Subset indicated: CD45RA+ positively selected. The chain joins TRBV9 to TRBJ2-5; 9 bases fit TRBD2. The clonotype was recovered from a man younger than 45 in good health. CDR3 loop: CASSAGLARGETQYF. The CDR3 DNA is TGTGCCAGCAGCGCAGGACTAGCGAGAGGAGAGACCCAGTACTTC.